The rows below give T cell receptor beta chains drawn from one sample of a study of cytomegalovirus exposure and HLA in healthy donors. Clones were read by immunoSEQ multiplex PCR, and TCRdb kept only the in-frame ones, dropping some. The table has roughly 300,000 clones, more than 80% seen once. Sequencing input: PBMCs. The receptor source for this set is a woman younger than 35 in good health and CMV-seronegative. Both conserved end residues are part of each CDR3. The order of the fields is CDR3 protein, CDR3 DNA, V gene, D gene, J gene, clone size. The D gene is left open where the match is weak. Size is omitted from some rows. Given values are once, few, many or a class for expanded clones.

CDR3: CASSSMAGVGNEQFF
DNA: TGCGCCAGCAGCTCCATGGCGGGAGTTGGGAATGAGCAGTTCTTC
V: TRBV5-1
D: TRBD2
J: TRBJ2-1
size: few

CDR3: CASSLLGTSGSETQYF
DNA: TGTGCCAGCAGCCTATTAGGGACTAGCGGGAGTGAGACCCAGTACTTC
V: TRBV9
D: TRBD2
J: TRBJ2-5
size: -

CDR3: CSVEDGRQFFLSGYTF
DNA: TGCAGCGTTGAAGATGGTCGACAGTTCTTCCTCAGTGGCTACACCTTC
V: TRBV29-1
D: -
J: TRBJ1-2
size: -

CDR3: CASSVYVAGGPREQYF
DNA: TGTGCCAGCAGCGTATATGTCGCGGGAGGGCCCCGCGAGCAGTACTTC
V: TRBV9
D: TRBD2
J: TRBJ2-7
size: -

CDR3: CASSFRGQAPATEAFF
DNA: TGTGCCAGCAGTTTTAGGGGTCAGGCCCCGGCCACTGAAGCTTTCTTT
V: TRBV27
D: -
J: TRBJ1-1
size: once

CDR3: CARSARRGTDTQYF
DNA: TGTGCCAGAAGCGCGCGTAGGGGAACAGATACGCAGTATTTT
V: TRBV5-3
D: -
J: TRBJ2-3
size: -

CDR3: CASSARVVDTEAFF
DNA: TGTGCCAGCAGCGCGAGGGTTGTGGACACTGAAGCTTTCTTT
V: TRBV9
D: -
J: TRBJ1-1
size: -

CDR3: CASRAGTQYEQYF
DNA: TGTGCCAGCAGGGCCGGGACACAATACGAGCAGTACTTC
V: TRBV28
D: -
J: TRBJ2-7
size: -

CDR3: CASSYAGGAYEQYF
DNA: TGTGCCAGCAGTTACGCCGGCGGGGCCTACGAGCAGTACTTC
V: TRBV6-5
D: -
J: TRBJ2-7
size: -

CDR3: CASSPDRVVDEQYF
DNA: TGTGCCAGCAGCCCAGACAGGGTTGTTGACGAGCAGTACTTC
V: TRBV7-2
D: TRBD1
J: TRBJ2-7
size: -

CDR3: CASSPFELGAFSYEQYF
DNA: TGTGCCAGCTCGCCCTTTGAATTGGGGGCCTTCTCCTACGAGCAGTACTTC
V: TRBV18
D: -
J: TRBJ2-7
size: -

CDR3: CASSEHGMEQYF
DNA: TGCGCCAGCAGTGAGCACGGGATGGAGCAATACTTC
V: TRBV10-2
D: -
J: TRBJ2-5
size: -